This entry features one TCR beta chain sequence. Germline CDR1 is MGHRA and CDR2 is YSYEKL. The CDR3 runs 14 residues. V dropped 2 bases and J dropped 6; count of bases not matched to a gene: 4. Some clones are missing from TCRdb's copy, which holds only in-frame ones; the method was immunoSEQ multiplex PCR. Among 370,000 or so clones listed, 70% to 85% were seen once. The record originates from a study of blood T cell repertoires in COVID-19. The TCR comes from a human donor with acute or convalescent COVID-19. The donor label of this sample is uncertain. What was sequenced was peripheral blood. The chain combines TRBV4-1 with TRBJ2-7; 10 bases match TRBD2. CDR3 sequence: CASSQLAGVTEQYF. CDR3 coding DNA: TGCGCCAGCAGCCAACTAGCGGGAGTCACCGAGCAGTACTTC.